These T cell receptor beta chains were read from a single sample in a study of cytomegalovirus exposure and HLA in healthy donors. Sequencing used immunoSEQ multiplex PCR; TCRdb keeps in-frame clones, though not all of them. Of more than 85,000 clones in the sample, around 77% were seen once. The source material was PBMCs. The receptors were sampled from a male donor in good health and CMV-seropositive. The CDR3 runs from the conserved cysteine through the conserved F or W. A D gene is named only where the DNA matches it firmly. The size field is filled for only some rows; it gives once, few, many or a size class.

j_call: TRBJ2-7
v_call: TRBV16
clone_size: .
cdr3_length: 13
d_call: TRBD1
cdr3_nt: TGTGCCAGCAGCTTCGACAGGGCCTACGAGCAGTACTTC
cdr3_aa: CASSFDRAYEQYF

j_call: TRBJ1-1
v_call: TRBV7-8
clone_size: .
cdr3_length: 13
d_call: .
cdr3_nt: TGTGCCAGCAGCTTACAAACAGGGACTGAAGCTTTCTTT
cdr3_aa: CASSLQTGTEAFF

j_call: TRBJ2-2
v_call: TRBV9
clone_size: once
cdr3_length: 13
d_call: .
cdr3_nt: TGTGCCAGCAGCTTCCCGTCGAGCGGGGAGCTGTTTTTT
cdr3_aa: CASSFPSSGELFF

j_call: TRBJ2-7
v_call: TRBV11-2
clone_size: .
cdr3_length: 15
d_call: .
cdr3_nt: TGTGCCAGCAGCTTAAACCCCGGACACAAGGGTGAGCAGTACTTC
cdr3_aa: CASSLNPGHKGEQYF

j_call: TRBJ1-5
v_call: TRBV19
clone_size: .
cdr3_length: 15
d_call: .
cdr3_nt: TGTGCCAGTAGTATAGATGCAGGGGTCAATCAGCCCCAGCATTTT
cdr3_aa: CASSIDAGVNQPQHF

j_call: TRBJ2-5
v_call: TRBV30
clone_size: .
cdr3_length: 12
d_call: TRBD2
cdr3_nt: TGTGCCTGGAGCGGACTAGTCGAGACCCAGTACTTC
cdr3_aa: CAWSGLVETQYF

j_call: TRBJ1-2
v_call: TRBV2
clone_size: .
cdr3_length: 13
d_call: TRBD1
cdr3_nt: TGTGCCAGCAGTGACAGGGGGCCATATGGCTACACCTTC
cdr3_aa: CASSDRGPYGYTF

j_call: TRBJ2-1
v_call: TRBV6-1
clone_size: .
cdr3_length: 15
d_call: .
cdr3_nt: TGTGCCAGCAGTGAACCAGCGCGATCCTACAATGAGCAGTTCTTC
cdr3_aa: CASSEPARSYNEQFF

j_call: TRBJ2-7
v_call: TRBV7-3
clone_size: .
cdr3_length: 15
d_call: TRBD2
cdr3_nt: TGTGCCAGCAGCTCGGGACTAGCGGGAGCCGGCGAGCAGTACTTC
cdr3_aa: CASSSGLAGAGEQYF

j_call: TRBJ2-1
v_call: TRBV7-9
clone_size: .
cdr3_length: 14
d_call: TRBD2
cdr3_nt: TGTGCCAGCAGCTTGGGACTAGCGGGAAGTGAGCAGTTCTTC
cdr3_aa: CASSLGLAGSEQFF

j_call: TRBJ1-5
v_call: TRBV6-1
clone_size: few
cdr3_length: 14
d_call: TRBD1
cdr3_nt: TGTGCCAGCCGGGACAGGGGAAATAATCAGCCCCAGCATTTT
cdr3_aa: CASRDRGNNQPQHF

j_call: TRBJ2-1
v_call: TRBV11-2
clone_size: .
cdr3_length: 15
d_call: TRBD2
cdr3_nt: TGTGCCAGCAGCGTCAGCGGGAGGAGCTACAATGAGCAGTTCTTC
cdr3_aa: CASSVSGRSYNEQFF

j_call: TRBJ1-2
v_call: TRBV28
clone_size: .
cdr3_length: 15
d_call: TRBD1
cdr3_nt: TGTGCCAGCAGGGCTTACACAGGGGTAAGATATGGCTACACCTTC
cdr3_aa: CASRAYTGVRYGYTF

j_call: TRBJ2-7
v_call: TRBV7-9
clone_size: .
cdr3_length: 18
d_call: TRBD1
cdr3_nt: TGTGCCAGCAGCTTAGATACTTTCTATGGGACAGGGTCCCACGAGCAGTACTTC
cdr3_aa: CASSLDTFYGTGSHEQYF

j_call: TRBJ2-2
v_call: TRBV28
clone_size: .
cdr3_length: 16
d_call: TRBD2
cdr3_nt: TGTGCCAGCAGTTTTCTAGCGGGAGAGGCGACCGGGGAGCTGTTTTTT
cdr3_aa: CASSFLAGEATGELFF

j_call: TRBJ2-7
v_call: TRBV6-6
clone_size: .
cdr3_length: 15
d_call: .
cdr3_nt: TGTGCCAGCAGTTACGCCTACGACGCGGGGTACGAGCAGTACTTC
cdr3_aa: CASSYAYDAGYEQYF

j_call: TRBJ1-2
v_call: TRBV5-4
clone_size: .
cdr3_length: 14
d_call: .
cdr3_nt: TGTGCCAGCAGCTTCGGGGGTTTGGACTATGGCTACACCTTC
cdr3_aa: CASSFGGLDYGYTF

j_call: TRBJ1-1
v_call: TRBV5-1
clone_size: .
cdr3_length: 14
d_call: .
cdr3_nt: TGCGCCAGCAGCACACAGGGAAGTGGTACTGAAGCTTTCTTT
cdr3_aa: CASSTQGSGTEAFF

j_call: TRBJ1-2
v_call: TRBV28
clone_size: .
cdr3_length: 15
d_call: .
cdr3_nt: TGTGCCAGCAGCAAAGGGGCATCAGCGGGCTATGGCTACACCTTC
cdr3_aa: CASSKGASAGYGYTF

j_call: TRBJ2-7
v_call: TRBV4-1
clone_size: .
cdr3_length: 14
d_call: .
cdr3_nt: TGCGCCAGCAGCCCAGTTATAAGCTCCTACGAGCAGTACTTC
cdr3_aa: CASSPVISSYEQYF

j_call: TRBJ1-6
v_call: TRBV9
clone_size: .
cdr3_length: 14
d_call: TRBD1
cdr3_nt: TGTGCCAGCAGCCCCGACAGGGAGCAACGGACCCTCCACTTT
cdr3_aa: CASSPDREQRTLHF

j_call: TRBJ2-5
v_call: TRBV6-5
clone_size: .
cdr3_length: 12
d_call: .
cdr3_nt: TGTGCCAGCCTTGGGCAGGGAGAGACCCAGTACTTC
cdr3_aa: CASLGQGETQYF

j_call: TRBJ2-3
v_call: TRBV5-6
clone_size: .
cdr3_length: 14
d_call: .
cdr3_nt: TGTGCCAGCAGCTTGCGTAGAAAACTGGATACGCAGTATTTT
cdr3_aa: CASSLRRKLDTQYF

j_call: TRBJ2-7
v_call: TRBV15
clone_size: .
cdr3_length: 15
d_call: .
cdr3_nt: TGTGCCACCAGCTCCGATGACAGATTCTCCTACGAGCAGTACTTC
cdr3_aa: CATSSDDRFSYEQYF

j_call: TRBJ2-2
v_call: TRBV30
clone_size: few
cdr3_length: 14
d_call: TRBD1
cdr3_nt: TGTGCCTGGAGGGGGGACAGCAACACCGGGGAGCTGTTTTTT
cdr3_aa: CAWRGDSNTGELFF

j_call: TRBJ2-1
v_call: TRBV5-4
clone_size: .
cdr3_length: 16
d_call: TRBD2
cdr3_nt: TGTGCCAGCAGCTACGGTCTAGCGGAGTCCTACAATGAGCAGTTCTTC
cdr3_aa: CASSYGLAESYNEQFF

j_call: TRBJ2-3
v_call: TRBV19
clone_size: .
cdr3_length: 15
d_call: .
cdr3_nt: TGTGCCAGTAGTGCTTCCCCCGCGGGGCTGGATACGCAGTATTTT
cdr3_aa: CASSASPAGLDTQYF